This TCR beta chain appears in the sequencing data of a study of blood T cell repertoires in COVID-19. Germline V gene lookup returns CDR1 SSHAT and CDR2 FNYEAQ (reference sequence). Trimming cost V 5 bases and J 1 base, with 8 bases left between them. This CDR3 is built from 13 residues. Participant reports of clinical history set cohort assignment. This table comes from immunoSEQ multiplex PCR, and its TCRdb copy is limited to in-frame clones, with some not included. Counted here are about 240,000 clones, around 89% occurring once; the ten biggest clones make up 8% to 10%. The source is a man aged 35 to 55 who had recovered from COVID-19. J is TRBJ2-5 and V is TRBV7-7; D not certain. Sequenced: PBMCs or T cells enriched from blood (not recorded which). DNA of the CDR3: TGTGCCAGCAGCCCGGAGTTCCAAGAGACCCAGTACTTC. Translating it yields CASSPEFQETQYF.